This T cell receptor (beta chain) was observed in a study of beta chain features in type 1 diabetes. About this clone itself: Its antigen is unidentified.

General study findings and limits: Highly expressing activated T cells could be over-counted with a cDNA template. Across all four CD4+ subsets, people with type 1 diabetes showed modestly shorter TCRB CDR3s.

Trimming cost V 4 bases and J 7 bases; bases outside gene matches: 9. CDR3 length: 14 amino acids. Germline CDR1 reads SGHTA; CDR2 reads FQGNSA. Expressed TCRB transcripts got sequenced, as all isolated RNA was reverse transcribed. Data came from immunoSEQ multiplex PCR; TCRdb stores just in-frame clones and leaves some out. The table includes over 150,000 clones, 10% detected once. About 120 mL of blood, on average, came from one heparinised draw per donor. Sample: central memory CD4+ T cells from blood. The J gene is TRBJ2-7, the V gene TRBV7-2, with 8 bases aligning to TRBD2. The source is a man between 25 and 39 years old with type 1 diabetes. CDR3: CASSSSGSTVEQYF. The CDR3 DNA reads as TGTGCCAGCAGCTCCAGCGGGAGTACGGTGGAGCAGTACTTC.